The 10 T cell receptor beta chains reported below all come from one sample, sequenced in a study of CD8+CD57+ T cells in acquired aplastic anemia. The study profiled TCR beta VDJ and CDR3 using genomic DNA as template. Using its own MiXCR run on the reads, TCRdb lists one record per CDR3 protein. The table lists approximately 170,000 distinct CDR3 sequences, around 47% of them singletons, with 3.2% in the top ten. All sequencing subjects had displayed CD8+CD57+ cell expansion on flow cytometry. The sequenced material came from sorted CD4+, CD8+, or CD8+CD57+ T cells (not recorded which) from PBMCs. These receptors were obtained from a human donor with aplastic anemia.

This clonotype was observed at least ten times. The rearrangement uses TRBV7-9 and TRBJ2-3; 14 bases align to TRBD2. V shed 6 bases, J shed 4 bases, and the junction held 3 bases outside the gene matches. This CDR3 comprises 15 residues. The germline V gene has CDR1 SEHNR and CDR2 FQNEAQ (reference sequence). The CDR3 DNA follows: TGTGCCAGCAGTACGGGACTAGCGGGAGCAGATACGCAGTATTTT. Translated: CASSTGLAGADTQYF.

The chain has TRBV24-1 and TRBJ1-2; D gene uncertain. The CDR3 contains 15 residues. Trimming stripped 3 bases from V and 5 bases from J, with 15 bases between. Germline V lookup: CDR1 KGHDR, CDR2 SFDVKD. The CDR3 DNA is TGTGCCACCAGTGATCAGATGATAAACCGTTATGGCTACACCTTC. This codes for CATSDQMINRYGYTF.

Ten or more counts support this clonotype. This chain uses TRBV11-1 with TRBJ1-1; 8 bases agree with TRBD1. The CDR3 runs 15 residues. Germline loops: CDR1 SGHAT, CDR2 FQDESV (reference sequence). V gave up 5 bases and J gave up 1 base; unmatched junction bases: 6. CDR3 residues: CASSDTGTGNTEAFF. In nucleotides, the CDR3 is TGTGCCAGCAGCGACACCGGGACAGGGAACACTGAAGCTTTCTTT.

DNA of the CDR3: TGTGCCAGCAGCCTTCGGACTAGCGGGGGGGTTTACTTC. Translated, it gives CASSLRTSGGVYF. The chain employs TRBV7-2 and TRBJ2-5, with TRBD2 identical over 15 bases. CDR1 SGHTA and CDR2 FQGNSA come from the germline V gene. V was clipped by 5 bases and J by 14 bases; unmatched bases: 6. CDR3 length: 13 residues. The variable domain in full, completed from reference TRBV7-2 and TRBJ2-5, reads GAGVSQSPSNKVTEKGKDVELRCDPISGHTALYWYRQSLGQGLEFLIYFQGNSAPDKSGLPSDRFSAERTGGSVSTLTIQRTQQEDSAVYLCASSLRTSGGVYFGPGTRLLVL.

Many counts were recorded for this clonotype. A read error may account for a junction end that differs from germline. Here the CDR3 reads CASTLSGTGADTQYF. CDR3 DNA sequence: TGCGCCAGCACCTTGTCCGGGACAGGGGCGGATACGCAGTATTTT. The chain uses TRBV5-1 and TRBJ2-3; 10 bases line up with TRBD1. The CDR3 consists of 15 residues. In germline, CDR1 is SGHRS, CDR2 YFSETQ.

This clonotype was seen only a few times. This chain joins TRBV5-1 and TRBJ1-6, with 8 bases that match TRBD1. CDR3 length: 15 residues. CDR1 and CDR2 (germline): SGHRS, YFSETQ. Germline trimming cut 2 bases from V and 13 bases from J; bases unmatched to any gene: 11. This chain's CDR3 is CASSLNRDRKQPLHF. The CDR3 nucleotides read TGCGCCAGCAGCTTAAACCGGGACAGGAAGCAGCCCCTCCACTTT.

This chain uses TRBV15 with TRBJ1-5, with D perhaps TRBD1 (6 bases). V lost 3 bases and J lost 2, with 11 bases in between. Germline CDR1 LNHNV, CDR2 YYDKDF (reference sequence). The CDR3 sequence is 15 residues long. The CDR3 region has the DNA TGTGCCACCAGCAGGACAGGTTTGGGCAATCAGCCCCAGCATTTT. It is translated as CATSRTGLGNQPQHF.

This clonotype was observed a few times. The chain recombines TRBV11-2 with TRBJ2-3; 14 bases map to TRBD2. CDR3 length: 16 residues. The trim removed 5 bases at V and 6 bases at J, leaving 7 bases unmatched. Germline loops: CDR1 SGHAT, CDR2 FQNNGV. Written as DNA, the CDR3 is TGTGCCAGCAGCGCGACTAGCGGGAGGGTACGGGATACGCAGTATTTT. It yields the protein CASSATSGRVRDTQYF.

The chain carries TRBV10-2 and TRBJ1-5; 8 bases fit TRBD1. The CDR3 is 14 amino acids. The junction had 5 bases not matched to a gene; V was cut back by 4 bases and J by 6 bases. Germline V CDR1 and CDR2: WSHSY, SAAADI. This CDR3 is CASSGTDRGQPQHF. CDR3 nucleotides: TGCGCCAGCAGTGGTACCGACAGGGGTCAGCCCCAGCATTTT.

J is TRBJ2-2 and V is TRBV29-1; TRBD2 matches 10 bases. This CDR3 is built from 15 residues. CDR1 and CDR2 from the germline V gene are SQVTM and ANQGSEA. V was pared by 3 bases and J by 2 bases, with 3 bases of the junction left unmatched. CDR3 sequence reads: CSVEVAGGNTGELFF. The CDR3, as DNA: TGCAGCGTTGAGGTAGCGGGGGGAAACACCGGGGAGCTGTTTTTT.